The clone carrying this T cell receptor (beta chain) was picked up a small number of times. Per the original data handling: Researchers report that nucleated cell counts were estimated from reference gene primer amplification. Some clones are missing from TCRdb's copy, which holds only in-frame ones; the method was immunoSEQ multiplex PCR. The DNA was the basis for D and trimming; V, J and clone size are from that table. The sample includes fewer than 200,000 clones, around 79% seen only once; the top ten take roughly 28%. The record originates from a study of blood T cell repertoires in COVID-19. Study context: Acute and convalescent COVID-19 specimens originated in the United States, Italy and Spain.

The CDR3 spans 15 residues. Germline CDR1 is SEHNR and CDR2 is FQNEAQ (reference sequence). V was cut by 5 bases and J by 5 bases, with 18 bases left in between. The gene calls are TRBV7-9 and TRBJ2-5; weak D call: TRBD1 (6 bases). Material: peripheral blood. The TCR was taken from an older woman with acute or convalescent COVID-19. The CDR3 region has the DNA TGTGCCAGCAGCGTAACACAGGGAATCGGGGAGACCCAGTACTTC. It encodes CASSVTQGIGETQYF. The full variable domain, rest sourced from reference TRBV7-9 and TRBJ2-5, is DTGVSQNPRHKITKRGQNVTFRCDPISEHNRLYWYRQTLGQGPEFLTYFQNEAQLEKSRLLSDRFSAERPKGSFSTLEIQRTEQGDSAMYLCASSVTQGIGETQYFGPGTRLLVL.